The 7 T cell receptor beta chains below come from one sample, sequenced in a study of CD8 T cells in Susac syndrome. When the RNA was reverse transcribed, random hexamers were used with an input of roughly 0.45 to 1 ug. MiXCR was run by TCRdb on the immunoSEQ multiplex PCR reads, yielding one entry per CDR3 protein. The sample contains about 290,000 distinct CDR3 sequences, 70% to 90% of which appear only once. The sample was CD8+ T cells from PBMCs. These receptors came from a human donor with multiple sclerosis.

J is TRBJ2-7 and V is TRBV5-1; D remains unclear. The CDR3 has 15 amino acids. Germline V lookup: CDR1 SGHRS, CDR2 YFSETQ. Trimming cost V 0 bases and J 4 bases, with 14 bases left between them. The CDR3 region is CASSLDLGLGYEQYF. CDR3 DNA sequence: TGCGCCAGCAGCTTGGATTTGGGTCTAGGGTACGAGCAGTACTTC.

This chain connects TRBV2 to TRBJ2-1, with no clear D. Germline CDR1 SNHLY, CDR2 FYNNEI. V dropped 7 bases and J dropped 5 bases, with 9 bases sitting between them. There are 12 residues in the CDR3. Here the CDR3 reads CASKRSHNEQFF. DNA for the CDR3: TGTGCCAGCAAGAGGAGCCACAATGAGCAGTTCTTC.

The rearrangement uses TRBV7-9 and TRBJ1-2; D remains unclear. The V end lost 4 bases, the J end lost 1 base, and 13 bases lay between the germline ends. CDR1 SEHNR and CDR2 FQNEAQ come from the germline V gene (reference sequence). The CDR3 is 15 residues long. As DNA, the CDR3 is TGTGCCAGCAGCTCCCCCCTGGCGGTTAACTATGGCTACACCTTC. Translation gives CASSSPLAVNYGYTF.

This chain connects TRBV7-9 to TRBJ2-3; the match to TRBD2 covers 11 bases. Germline-derived CDR1 and CDR2 are SEHNR and FQNEAQ (reference sequence). The CDR3 is 13 residues long. V shed 8 bases, J shed 4 bases, and the junction held 2 bases outside the gene matches. In DNA form, the CDR3 reads TGTGCCAGCGGGACTAGCGGCTCAGATACGCAGTATTTT. Translated, it gives CASGTSGSDTQYF.

V gene TRBV4-3 combines with J gene TRBJ2-1, with TRBD2 matching over 14 bases. Germline CDR1 is LGHNA and CDR2 is YSLEER. With 1 base clipped from V and 7 bases from J, the junction kept 3 bases outside the gene matches. This CDR3 region has 16 residues. CDR3 loop: CASSQGTSGRWNEQFF. CDR3 nucleotides: TGCGCCAGCAGCCAAGGGACTAGCGGGAGGTGGAATGAGCAGTTCTTC.

CDR3 bases: TGTGCCAGCAGCGAGGAGGAGAAACGGGAGACCCAGTACTTC. This codes for CASSEEEKRETQYF. The chain uses TRBV7-9 and TRBJ2-5; D is possibly TRBD2 (5 bases). The ends were cut back, 5 bases at V and 5 bases at J, with 15 bases in the middle. CDR1 SEHNR and CDR2 FQNEAQ come from the germline V gene (reference sequence). The CDR3 covers 14 residues.

This chain connects TRBV6-1 to TRBJ2-7; possible D gene TRBD2, 5 bases. There are 14 residues in the CDR3. V was clipped by 5 bases and J by 2 bases, with 13 bases between them. Germline V CDR1 and CDR2: MNHNS, SASEGT. CDR3 residues: CASSSAALPYEQYF. The CDR3 DNA reads TGTGCCAGCAGTTCAGCGGCCCTACCCTACGAGCAGTACTTC.